This passage covers 10 T cell receptor beta chains from one sample sequenced in a study of T cells in Graves' hyperthyroidism and ophthalmopathy. Amplification targeted TCR beta CDR3 regions from RNA transcripts. HTBI primers were the set used in a first-round RT-PCR of the TCR CDR3. TCRdb ran MiXCR on the multiplex PCR reads and lists one entry per CDR3 protein. The repertoire holds about 520,000 distinct CDR3 sequences, with around a quarter as singletons. Input material: blood. The receptors shown here come from a woman younger than 45 with Graves' ophthalmopathy.

This clonotype appeared once. The chain joins TRBV29-1 to TRBJ2-7, with 7 bases identical to TRBD1. Per the germline V gene, CDR1 is SQVTM and CDR2 is ANQGSEA. The J segment lost 6 bases and the V segment lost 5 bases, leaving 10 bases of the junction unmatched. The CDR3 totals 13 residues. This chain's CDR3 is CSVWKGANGEQYF. Here the CDR3 DNA reads TGCAGCGTTTGGAAGGGGGCGAATGGCGAGCAGTACTTC.

In its sample, this clonotype was seen many times. V is TRBV6-4 and J is TRBJ1-3; D is undetermined. Germline V gene lookup returns CDR1 MRHNA and CDR2 SNTAGT. The CDR3 is made up of 15 amino acids. Trimming took off 3 bases at V and 0 bases at J, with 9 bases between the two ends. CDR3 DNA: TGTGCCAGCAGTGAAGACGGCTACTCTGGAAACACCATATATTTT. This gives the protein CASSEDGYSGNTIYF.

This clonotype came up many times. The chain uses TRBV11-2 and TRBJ1-1; D possibly corresponds to TRBD1 (5 bases). This CDR3 spans 16 amino acids. V was cut by 4 bases and J by 0 bases, with 15 bases left in between. The germline CDR1 and CDR2 sequences are SGHAT and FQNNGV. In DNA form, the CDR3 reads TGTGCCAGCAGCTCGGGCCCCCCGGGGCTGAACACTGAAGCTTTCTTT. It translates to CASSSGPPGLNTEAFF.

This clonotype has at least ten counts. The V call is TRBV6-2 or TRBV6-3, the J call TRBJ1-2, with D possibly being TRBD1 (5 bases). Trimming shortened V by 6 bases and J by 3 bases, and 14 bases separated the two germline ends. Per the germline V gene, CDR1 is MNHEY and CDR2 is SVGEGT. The CDR3 loop spans 14 amino acids. CDR3 DNA sequence: TGTGCCAGCAGCTCCATGGGGACCGACTATGGCTACACCTTC. Its translation: CASSSMGTDYGYTF.

This clonotype was counted many times. The chain couples TRBV20-1 to TRBJ2-7, with D possibly being TRBD1 (5 bases). Germline CDR1 and CDR2: DFQATT and SNEGSKA (reference sequence). Trimming left V 3 bases short and J 4 bases short, with 16 bases between. The CDR3 covers 14 residues. For the CDR3, the DNA is TGCAGTGCTAGCCCAGGGTCTACAGGATACGAGCAGTACTTC. Translation gives CSASPGSTGYEQYF.

This clonotype was observed at least ten times. The chain links TRBV5-1 to TRBJ1-2, with a tentative D call TRBD1 (5 bases). Trimming stripped 6 bases from V and 8 bases from J, with 20 bases between. The CDR3 loop spans 14 amino acids. CDR1 is SGHRS, CDR2 YFSETQ, per germline. The CDR3 coding sequence is TGCGCCAGCACTTCTGGGACCGCGGTTGGGGGCTACACCTTC. This gives the protein CASTSGTAVGGYTF.

This clonotype was detected many times. J is TRBJ1-3 and V is TRBV6-5; D unresolved. The CDR3 extends over 11 amino acids. The V gene's germline CDR1 is MNHEY and CDR2 SVGAGI. The CDR3 DNA follows: TGTGAAGTCCAAGACGGAAACACCATATATTTT. Amino acids: CEVQDGNTIYF.

This chain connects TRBV6-1 to TRBJ1-2; D unclear. This CDR3 comprises 15 residues. V was pared by 3 bases and J by 3 bases, with 14 bases between. From germline, CDR1 is MNHNS and CDR2 SASEGT. In DNA, the CDR3 is TGTGCCAGCAGTGAGAGCCTACAAAGATACTATGGCTACACCTTC. It encodes CASSESLQRYYGYTF.

This clonotype was picked up a small number of times. A much larger clone differs by one base, so this may be a read error. The chain is built from TRBV6-4 and TRBJ2-7; 12 nucleotides match TRBD2. Germline V gene sequence: CDR1 MRHNA, CDR2 SNTAGT. The CDR3 is 16 amino acids. The CDR3 reads CASSEILAGGHYELYF. The DNA for the CDR3 is TGTGCCAGCAGTGAGATTCTAGCGGGGGGGCATTACGAGCTGTACTTC.

CDR3 region: CASSHGLTGELFF. The DNA for the CDR3 is TGTGCCAGCAGCCATGGCCTAACCGGGGAGCTGTTTTTT. The V call is TRBV14, the J call TRBJ2-2; D uncertain. The V end lost 3 bases, the J end lost 5 bases, and 7 bases lay between the germline ends. The CDR3 length is 13 residues. CDR1 and CDR2 (germline): SGHDN, FVKESK.